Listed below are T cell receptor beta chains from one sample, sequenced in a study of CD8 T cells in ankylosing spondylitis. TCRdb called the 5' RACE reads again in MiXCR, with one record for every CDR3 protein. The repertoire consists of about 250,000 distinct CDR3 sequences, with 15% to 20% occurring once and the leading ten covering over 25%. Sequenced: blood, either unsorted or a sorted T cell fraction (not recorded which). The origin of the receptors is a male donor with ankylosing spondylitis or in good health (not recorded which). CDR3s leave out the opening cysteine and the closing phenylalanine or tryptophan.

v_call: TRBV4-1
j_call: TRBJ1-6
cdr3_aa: ASSHGQSNSPLH

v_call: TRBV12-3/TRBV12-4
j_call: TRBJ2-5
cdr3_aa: ASSLEIAGGLETQY

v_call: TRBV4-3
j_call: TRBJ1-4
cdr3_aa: ASSQGHNEKLF

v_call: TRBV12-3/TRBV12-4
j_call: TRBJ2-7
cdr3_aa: ASSEGPYEQY

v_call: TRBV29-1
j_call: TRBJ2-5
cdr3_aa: SVESVTVEETQY

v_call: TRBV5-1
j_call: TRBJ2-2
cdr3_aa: ASSYTGTGTSRLPATGELF

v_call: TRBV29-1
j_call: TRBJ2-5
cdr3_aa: SVIQGEYETQY

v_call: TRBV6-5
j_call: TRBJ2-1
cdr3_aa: ASSYTSEYNEQF

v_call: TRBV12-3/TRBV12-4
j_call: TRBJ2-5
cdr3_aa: ASSFSGQETQY

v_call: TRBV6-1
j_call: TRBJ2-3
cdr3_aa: ASSERGDTQY

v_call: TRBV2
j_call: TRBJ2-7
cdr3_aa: ASSEGVGSLYEQY

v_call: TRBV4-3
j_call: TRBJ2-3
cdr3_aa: ASSQDLASATSTDTQY

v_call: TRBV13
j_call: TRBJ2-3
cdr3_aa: ASSSRTGIDTQY

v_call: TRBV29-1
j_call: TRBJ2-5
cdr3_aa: SVEENSLISQY

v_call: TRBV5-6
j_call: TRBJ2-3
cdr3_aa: ASSLVKGTALSTDTQY

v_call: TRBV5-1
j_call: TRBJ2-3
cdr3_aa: ASSLVTNTDTQY

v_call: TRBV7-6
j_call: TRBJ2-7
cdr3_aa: ASSDGQVEQY

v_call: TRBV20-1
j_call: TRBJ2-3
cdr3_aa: SASLAGGTDTQY

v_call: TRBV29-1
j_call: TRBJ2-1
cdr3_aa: SVELRAFTYNEQF

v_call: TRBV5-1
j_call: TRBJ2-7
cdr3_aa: ASSGGLAGVETEQY

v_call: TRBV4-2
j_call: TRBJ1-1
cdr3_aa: ASSQLLPENTEAF

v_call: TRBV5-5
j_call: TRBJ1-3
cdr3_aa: ASSSGTVSSGNTIY

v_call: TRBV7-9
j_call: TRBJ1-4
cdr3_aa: ASSRGPGDEKLF

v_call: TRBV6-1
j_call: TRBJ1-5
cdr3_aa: ASGTGGGEPQH

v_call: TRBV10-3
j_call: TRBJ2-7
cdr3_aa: AISDLGRASEQY

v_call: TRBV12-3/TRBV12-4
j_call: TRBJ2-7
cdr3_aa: ASSRGLVSYEQY

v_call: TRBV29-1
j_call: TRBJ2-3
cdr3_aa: SVELAGGPADTQY

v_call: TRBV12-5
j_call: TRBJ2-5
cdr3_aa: ASGLAAAGPETQY

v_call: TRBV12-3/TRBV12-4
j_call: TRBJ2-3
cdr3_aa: ASSLANYVAAEYTDTQY

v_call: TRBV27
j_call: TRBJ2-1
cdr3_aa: ASSSLTGTDFYNEQF